This is a list of T cell receptor beta chains from one sample in a study of CD8 T cells in ankylosing spondylitis. MiXCR, applied by TCRdb to the 5' RACE reads, yields one record per CDR3 protein. The table lists 150,000 to 250,000 distinct CDR3 sequences, 9.5% to 15% of them singletons, with approximately 16% in the top ten. Sequencing used blood, either unsorted or a sorted T cell fraction (not recorded which). The receptors come from a male donor with ankylosing spondylitis or in good health (not recorded which). The CDR3 runs from the conserved cysteine through the conserved F or W. A D gene is named only where the DNA matches it firmly. Expanded clones get a size class; other rows say once, few or many, or leave the size out.

D	V	size	J	length	DNA	CDR3
NA	TRBV15	NA	TRBJ2-7	13	TGTGCCACCAGCAGCTCCTTTCTCTACGAGCAGTACTTC	CATSSSFLYEQYF
TRBD2	TRBV5-1	few	TRBJ2-5	16	TGCGCCAGCAATCCACTAGCGGGGGGGACCAGTGAGACCCAGTACTTC	CASNPLAGGTSETQYF
NA	TRBV5-5	few	TRBJ2-2	18	TGTGCCAGCATCTTCCTGTGGGGAATAGACGGAGGGACCGGGGAGCTGTTTTTT	CASIFLWGIDGGTGELFF
NA	TRBV6-6	few	TRBJ1-1	13	TGTGCCAGCGGAAACAGAGCCAACACTGAAGCTTTCTTT	CASGNRANTEAFF
TRBD2	TRBV20-1	few	TRBJ2-1	14	TGCAGTGCTAGTCCCAGCGGGAGTAGCAATGAGCAGTTCTTC	CSASPSGSSNEQFF
TRBD1	TRBV11-1	NA	TRBJ2-4	19	TGTGCCAGCAGCTTCTACCGGGACAGGGCCCTTGGGGCCAAAAACATTCAGCACTTC	CASSFYRDRALGAKNIQHF
TRBD1	TRBV5-6	few	TRBJ2-7	14	TGTGCCAGCAGCTGGTCGACAGGGGGCTACGAGCAGTACTTC	CASSWSTGGYEQYF
NA	TRBV25-1	many	TRBJ2-3	17	TGTGCCAGCAGCGCCTCTTCTAGCGTCACTAGCACAGATACGCAGTATTTT	CASSASSSVTSTDTQYF
NA	TRBV6-2/TRBV6-3	NA	TRBJ2-3	14	TGTGCCAGCAGTTACCTCTCTAGCACAGATACGCAGTATTTT	CASSYLSSTDTQYF
TRBD2	TRBV11-2	NA	TRBJ2-1	12	TGTGCCAGCGGGCGGGGGGGGGATGAGCAGTTCTTC	CASGRGGDEQFF
TRBD1	TRBV4-1	NA	TRBJ2-7	15	TGCGCCAGCAGCCCACCTGCCGGGACAGGGGACGAGCAGTACTTC	CASSPPAGTGDEQYF
NA	TRBV3-1	NA	TRBJ1-2	15	TGTGCCAGCAGCCCCTGGGAGGCAAATAACTATGGCTACACCTTC	CASSPWEANNYGYTF
NA	TRBV30	few	TRBJ1-1	12	TGTGCCTGGGAGACTTGGGCGACTGAAGCTTTCTTT	CAWETWATEAFF
TRBD2	TRBV30	many	TRBJ2-7	14	TGTGCCTGGAGAGCGGGGGGCAGTGTGTACGAGCAGTACTTC	CAWRAGGSVYEQYF
NA	TRBV7-9	few	TRBJ2-1	14	TGTGCCAGCAGTTCTACTAGTGGGTACAATGAGCAGTTCTTC	CASSSTSGYNEQFF
TRBD2	TRBV29-1	many	TRBJ2-1	17	TGCAGCGTTGAAATCGGTTATAGCGGGAGGTCATACAATGAGCAGTTCTTC	CSVEIGYSGRSYNEQFF
TRBD2	TRBV7-6	NA	TRBJ2-1	16	TGTGCCAGCAGCTCCTTGTGGCGGGAGCGTTACAATGAGCAGTTCTTC	CASSSLWRERYNEQFF
NA	TRBV7-8	many	TRBJ1-2	14	TGTGCCAGCAGCTTAGCAGGGAGCCTCTATGGCTACACCTTC	CASSLAGSLYGYTF
TRBD1	TRBV5-5	few	TRBJ2-2	16	TGTGCCAGCACCAAAGTACAGGGGGAGGCCACCGGGGAGCTGTTTTTT	CASTKVQGEATGELFF
TRBD2	TRBV20-1	many	TRBJ2-7	16	TGCAGTGCTAGAGATCTATCAGGGAGGGAAAACTACGAGCAGTACTTC	CSARDLSGRENYEQYF
NA	TRBV7-2	NA	TRBJ2-1	14	TGTGCCAGCAGCTTAAGCAGCGGTGACAATGAGCAGTTCTTC	CASSLSSGDNEQFF
NA	TRBV27	few	TRBJ2-7	13	TGTGCCAGCAGTTTACAACAGGGCTACGAGCAGTACTTC	CASSLQQGYEQYF
TRBD1	TRBV5-1	many	TRBJ2-2	20	TGCGCCAGCAGCCAAAGGGGGCAGCCCTCCCACTTACTGGGCACCGGGGAGCTGTTTTTT	CASSQRGQPSHLLGTGELFF
NA	TRBV5-8	few	TRBJ1-1	12	TGTGCCAGCAGCTTGCGCGGCCCTGAAGCTTTCTTT	CASSLRGPEAFF
NA	TRBV12-3/TRBV12-4	NA	TRBJ1-1	13	TGTGCCAGCAGGGACAACGGGCTAGAGGAAGCTTTCTTT	CASRDNGLEEAFF
TRBD1	TRBV29-1	many	TRBJ2-7	13	TGCAGCGTAACAGGGGTCGTTGCCTACGAGCAGTACTTC	CSVTGVVAYEQYF
NA	TRBV29-1	few	TRBJ1-2	11	TGCAGCGTTTACCGGGACTCTGGCTACACCTTC	CSVYRDSGYTF
TRBD2	TRBV4-1	NA	TRBJ2-1	17	TGCGCCAGCAGCCAAGTTGTGTTGCGGGAGGGGTACAATGAGCAGTTCTTC	CASSQVVLREGYNEQFF
TRBD2	TRBV11-1	NA	TRBJ2-1	18	TGTGCCAGCAGCCTCCCTCCCCGACTAGCGGGAGTCGAAGATGAGCAGTTCTTC	CASSLPPRLAGVEDEQFF
TRBD1	TRBV12-3/TRBV12-4	NA	TRBJ1-5	15	TGTGCCAGCAGTCGGACAGGTCCCTCGCTGGGGCCCCAGCATTTT	CASSRTGPSLGPQHF
TRBD1	TRBV14	NA	TRBJ2-1	16	TGTGCCAGCAGCCTCGCCCCCACGGGACAGAACAATGAGCAGTTCTTC	CASSLAPTGQNNEQFF
TRBD1	TRBV20-1	NA	TRBJ2-7	16	TGCAGTGCTAGAGATCTAACAGGGGATTGGGCCTACGAGCAGTACTTC	CSARDLTGDWAYEQYF
NA	TRBV7-2	NA	TRBJ2-5	15	TGTGCCAGCAGCCGAGCCCCTAACGCCCGGGAGACCCAGTACTTC	CASSRAPNARETQYF
NA	TRBV5-1	many	TRBJ2-7	13	TGCGCCAGCAGCTTGACGGGTAACGACGAGCAGTACTTC	CASSLTGNDEQYF
NA	TRBV6-7	NA	TRBJ1-4	17	TGTGCCAGCAGTGTACCAGGGAGCGTTACAACTAATGAAAAACTGTTTTTT	CASSVPGSVTTNEKLFF
NA	TRBV7-9	few	TRBJ1-1	15	TGTGCCAGCACCCCAACAGGGAATCCCTCGCCTGAAGCTTTCTTT	CASTPTGNPSPEAFF